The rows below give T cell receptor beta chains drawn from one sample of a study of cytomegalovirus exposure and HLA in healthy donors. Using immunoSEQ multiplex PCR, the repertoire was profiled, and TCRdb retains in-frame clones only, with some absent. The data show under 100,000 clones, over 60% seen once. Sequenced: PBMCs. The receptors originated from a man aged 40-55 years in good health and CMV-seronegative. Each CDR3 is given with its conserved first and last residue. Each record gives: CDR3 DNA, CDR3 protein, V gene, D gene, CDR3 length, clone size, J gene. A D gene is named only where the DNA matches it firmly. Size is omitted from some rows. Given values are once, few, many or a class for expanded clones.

cdr3_nt: TGTGTCGCGCGGGGTAACACCGGGGAGCTGTTTTTT
cdr3_aa: CVARGNTGELFF
v_call: TRBV7-6
d_call: .
cdr3_length: 12
clone_size: .
j_call: TRBJ2-2

cdr3_nt: TGCGCCAGCAGCCTGAGGGGGAGAGGGGATAATTCACCCCTCCACTTT
cdr3_aa: CASSLRGRGDNSPLHF
v_call: TRBV5-1
d_call: .
cdr3_length: 16
clone_size: once
j_call: TRBJ1-6

cdr3_nt: TGTGCCAGCAGGCTAATGGGACAGGGCTACGAGCAGTACTTC
cdr3_aa: CASRLMGQGYEQYF
v_call: TRBV7-2
d_call: TRBD1
cdr3_length: 14
clone_size: few
j_call: TRBJ2-7

cdr3_nt: TGTGCCAGCAGCTTAGGGGAGGGGAGAGGGACTGAAGCTTTCTTT
cdr3_aa: CASSLGEGRGTEAFF
v_call: TRBV7-8
d_call: .
cdr3_length: 15
clone_size: .
j_call: TRBJ1-1

cdr3_nt: TGCGCCAGCAGCCAAGGAGGGCTAGCGGACTACGAGCAGTACTTC
cdr3_aa: CASSQGGLADYEQYF
v_call: TRBV4-3
d_call: TRBD2
cdr3_length: 15
clone_size: .
j_call: TRBJ2-7

cdr3_nt: TGTGCCAGCAGTCCGGATGAAACAGGCTACGAGCAGTACTTC
cdr3_aa: CASSPDETGYEQYF
v_call: TRBV6-5
d_call: .
cdr3_length: 14
clone_size: few
j_call: TRBJ2-7

cdr3_nt: TGTGCCACCAGCAGATTTAACAGGGGGGGAGTGGTCTTT
cdr3_aa: CATSRFNRGGVVF
v_call: TRBV15
d_call: TRBD1
cdr3_length: 13
clone_size: .
j_call: TRBJ1-1

cdr3_nt: TGCGCCAGCAGCTTGTGGGCGGGGGAAGAGACCCAGTACTTC
cdr3_aa: CASSLWAGEETQYF
v_call: TRBV5-1
d_call: TRBD2
cdr3_length: 14
clone_size: .
j_call: TRBJ2-5

cdr3_nt: TGTGCCAGCAGCTGGGGGGTGGGACTACGCGAGCAGTACTTC
cdr3_aa: CASSWGVGLREQYF
v_call: TRBV11-2
d_call: TRBD2
cdr3_length: 14
clone_size: .
j_call: TRBJ2-7

cdr3_nt: TGTGCCAGCAGCTCATCCGGGGGGGCCTTAGATACGCAGTATTTT
cdr3_aa: CASSSSGGALDTQYF
v_call: TRBV7-3
d_call: TRBD2
cdr3_length: 15
clone_size: .
j_call: TRBJ2-3

cdr3_nt: TGCGCCAGCAGCCAAGATATCGGGAATGAAAAACTGTTTTTT
cdr3_aa: CASSQDIGNEKLFF
v_call: TRBV4-3
d_call: .
cdr3_length: 14
clone_size: .
j_call: TRBJ1-4

cdr3_nt: TGTGCCAGCAGCCAGGGACTAGCAGTGACAGATACGCAGTATTTT
cdr3_aa: CASSQGLAVTDTQYF
v_call: TRBV4-2
d_call: TRBD2
cdr3_length: 15
clone_size: .
j_call: TRBJ2-3

cdr3_nt: TGTGCCAGTAGTACACAGGGGGGCACTGAAGCTTTCTTT
cdr3_aa: CASSTQGGTEAFF
v_call: TRBV19
d_call: TRBD1
cdr3_length: 13
clone_size: .
j_call: TRBJ1-1

cdr3_nt: TGCGCCAGCAGCCAAGACACTAGCGGTGTAGATACGCAGTATTTT
cdr3_aa: CASSQDTSGVDTQYF
v_call: TRBV4-3
d_call: TRBD2
cdr3_length: 15
clone_size: .
j_call: TRBJ2-3

cdr3_nt: TGTGCCAGCACCTTCGGGGGGGTCTCCACCTTC
cdr3_aa: CASTFGGVSTF
v_call: TRBV28
d_call: .
cdr3_length: 11
clone_size: .
j_call: TRBJ1-2

cdr3_nt: TGTGCCACCAGCGCTGGGAGTGTAGGTCGGGGCACAGATACGCAGTATTTT
cdr3_aa: CATSAGSVGRGTDTQYF
v_call: TRBV15
d_call: .
cdr3_length: 17
clone_size: .
j_call: TRBJ2-3

cdr3_nt: TGTGCCAGCAGCCCCGGGACAGCCTTCTATGGCTACACCTTC
cdr3_aa: CASSPGTAFYGYTF
v_call: TRBV5-6
d_call: TRBD1
cdr3_length: 14
clone_size: .
j_call: TRBJ1-2

cdr3_nt: TGTGCCAGCACTATATGGGGGCAGGGGGGCTATGGCTACACCTTC
cdr3_aa: CASTIWGQGGYGYTF
v_call: TRBV28
d_call: TRBD1
cdr3_length: 15
clone_size: .
j_call: TRBJ1-2

cdr3_nt: TGTGCCAGCAGTGGCGGGAGGGGGCAGTTCTTC
cdr3_aa: CASSGGRGQFF
v_call: TRBV25-1
d_call: TRBD2
cdr3_length: 11
clone_size: .
j_call: TRBJ2-1

cdr3_nt: TGTGCCAGCAGTTACTCATCAGACCTGAGGGCCCAGTACTTC
cdr3_aa: CASSYSSDLRAQYF
v_call: TRBV6-5
d_call: .
cdr3_length: 14
clone_size: .
j_call: TRBJ2-5

cdr3_nt: TGTGCCAGCAGCTTGGCCGGGGGGTCGAACACCGGGGAGCTGTTTTTT
cdr3_aa: CASSLAGGSNTGELFF
v_call: TRBV5-5
d_call: TRBD2
cdr3_length: 16
clone_size: .
j_call: TRBJ2-2

cdr3_nt: TGCGCCAGCAGCCATGGCAGATCACCCCTCCACTTT
cdr3_aa: CASSHGRSPLHF
v_call: TRBV4-3
d_call: .
cdr3_length: 12
clone_size: .
j_call: TRBJ1-6

cdr3_nt: TGTGCCACCGGAACAGGGTCCTCTGGGGCCAACGTCCTGACTTTC
cdr3_aa: CATGTGSSGANVLTF
v_call: TRBV15
d_call: .
cdr3_length: 15
clone_size: .
j_call: TRBJ2-6

cdr3_nt: TGTGCCAGCAGCGCAACCTGGGGGACAGGGGGCATGAACACTGAAGCTTTCTTT
cdr3_aa: CASSATWGTGGMNTEAFF
v_call: TRBV7-9
d_call: TRBD1
cdr3_length: 18
clone_size: .
j_call: TRBJ1-1

cdr3_nt: TGTGCCAGCAGTTATGCCGGCTATGGCTACACCTTC
cdr3_aa: CASSYAGYGYTF
v_call: TRBV6-5
d_call: .
cdr3_length: 12
clone_size: .
j_call: TRBJ1-2

cdr3_nt: TGTGCCAGCAGACAGGGCTATGGCTACACCTTC
cdr3_aa: CASRQGYGYTF
v_call: TRBV6-5
d_call: .
cdr3_length: 11
clone_size: .
j_call: TRBJ1-2

cdr3_nt: TGTGCCAGTAGTATGGGGAGATGGACAGGGAAGGGCGAGCAGTACTTC
cdr3_aa: CASSMGRWTGKGEQYF
v_call: TRBV19
d_call: TRBD1
cdr3_length: 16
clone_size: few
j_call: TRBJ2-7

cdr3_nt: TGTGCCAGCAGCAAAGCAGCAGGGGGGTCGGTGAACACTGAAGCTTTCTTT
cdr3_aa: CASSKAAGGSVNTEAFF
v_call: TRBV21-1
d_call: .
cdr3_length: 17
clone_size: .
j_call: TRBJ1-1

cdr3_nt: TGTGCCAGCAGCCACGGGACAGACTACGAGCAGTACTTC
cdr3_aa: CASSHGTDYEQYF
v_call: TRBV7-2
d_call: TRBD1
cdr3_length: 13
clone_size: .
j_call: TRBJ2-7

cdr3_nt: TGTGCCAGCAGAGGGGACAGCAGAGAGACCCAGTACTTC
cdr3_aa: CASRGDSRETQYF
v_call: TRBV25-1
d_call: TRBD1
cdr3_length: 13
clone_size: .
j_call: TRBJ2-5

cdr3_nt: TGTGCCAGCAGCCCTGACGGAGATAGCAATCAGCCCCAGCATTTT
cdr3_aa: CASSPDGDSNQPQHF
v_call: TRBV9
d_call: .
cdr3_length: 15
clone_size: .
j_call: TRBJ1-5

cdr3_nt: TGTGCCAGTAGTGGCGGGGGCTACACCTTC
cdr3_aa: CASSGGGYTF
v_call: TRBV19
d_call: .
cdr3_length: 10
clone_size: .
j_call: TRBJ1-2

cdr3_nt: TGTGCCTGGAGTGATGGCAGGGTGAACACAGATACGCAGTATTTT
cdr3_aa: CAWSDGRVNTDTQYF
v_call: TRBV30
d_call: .
cdr3_length: 15
clone_size: .
j_call: TRBJ2-3

cdr3_nt: TGTGCCAGCAGTCTCGCCGGGACAGGGAATGAAAAACTGTTTTTT
cdr3_aa: CASSLAGTGNEKLFF
v_call: TRBV6-5
d_call: TRBD1
cdr3_length: 15
clone_size: .
j_call: TRBJ1-4

cdr3_nt: TGTTCCAGCAGCCACCGGGACTCATATAATGAGCAGTTCTTC
cdr3_aa: CSSSHRDSYNEQFF
v_call: TRBV7-9
d_call: .
cdr3_length: 14
clone_size: .
j_call: TRBJ2-1

cdr3_nt: TGTGCCAGCAGCTTCGACAGGGGCCTGAACACTGAAGCTTTCTTT
cdr3_aa: CASSFDRGLNTEAFF
v_call: TRBV5-6
d_call: TRBD1
cdr3_length: 15
clone_size: .
j_call: TRBJ1-1

cdr3_nt: TGTGCCAGCCAGGACAGAGACAATGAGCAGTTCTTC
cdr3_aa: CASQDRDNEQFF
v_call: TRBV6-4
d_call: .
cdr3_length: 12
clone_size: .
j_call: TRBJ2-1

cdr3_nt: TGTGCCAGCAGCGCCACAGGGGGGGGCACTGAAGCTTTCTTT
cdr3_aa: CASSATGGGTEAFF
v_call: TRBV7-9
d_call: TRBD1
cdr3_length: 14
clone_size: .
j_call: TRBJ1-1

cdr3_nt: TGTGCCAGCTGCCGGGGGTCCTACGAGCAGTACTTC
cdr3_aa: CASCRGSYEQYF
v_call: TRBV28
d_call: .
cdr3_length: 12
clone_size: .
j_call: TRBJ2-7

cdr3_nt: TGTGCCAGCAGCGTAACCGGGACAGCACTAACTGGGGCCAACGTCCTGACTTTC
cdr3_aa: CASSVTGTALTGANVLTF
v_call: TRBV21-1
d_call: .
cdr3_length: 18
clone_size: .
j_call: TRBJ2-6

cdr3_nt: TGTGCCAGCAGCGTAGACCCAGCGGGGGCCCAGGATACGCAGTATTTT
cdr3_aa: CASSVDPAGAQDTQYF
v_call: TRBV9
d_call: TRBD2
cdr3_length: 16
clone_size: .
j_call: TRBJ2-3

cdr3_nt: TGCGCCAGCAAGGACGGGGATTCCGGGGAGCTGTTTTTT
cdr3_aa: CASKDGDSGELFF
v_call: TRBV5-1
d_call: .
cdr3_length: 13
clone_size: .
j_call: TRBJ2-2